The following is a T cell receptor beta chain sequence with its context. The sample holds one count of this clone. The specificity of this receptor is unknown. Base quality data are lacking; no much larger clone is found one base away. This specimen belongs to a study of blood T cell repertoires in COVID-19 (dated by TCRdb to the early 2020s). In the study overall: Samples covering the acute and convalescent phases of COVID-19 were provided by collaborators in the United States, Italy and Spain. The material from the prospective study consisted of cDNA or gDNA derived from T cells, B-cell-depleted T cells, or PBMCs. Deeply sampled blood TCRbeta repertoires from subjects exposed to, actively infected with, or recovered from COVID-19 were included in the dataset. The repertoires were made available in a free public database intended to serve as a resource for research on the immune response to SARS-CoV-2. The samples were drawn from two sources: the first 160 participants of the ongoing ImmuneRACE study, and over 1,000 subjects contributed by 6 global collaborators. A de-identified subject ID, COVID-19 status, age in years and sex were almost always included in the sample metadata. Where HLA class I and class II types were available, the types were taken from metadata supplied by the sample provider, not from assay-based typing.

General conclusions and limits of the study: The quantity of clinical and demographic metadata differed by source and by participant and was supplied without curation.

The collaborating institutions used their own protocols to collect whole blood in K2EDTA tubes. Collaborator samples were shipped for TCRbeta analysis as frozen whole blood, isolated PBMCs, or DNA extracted from either sample type. TCRbeta CDR3 regions were amplified from genomic DNA using the immunoSEQ Assay, a bias-controlled multiplex PCR. The authors processed their data as follows. Within the assay, amplification of reference gene primers was used to estimate how many nucleated cells each sample contained. Sequence reads were collapsed and filtered to measure the absolute abundance of every unique TCRbeta CDR3 rearrangement. For each sample, productive Simpson clonality was calculated as the square root of Simpson's diversity index over productive rearrangements. The table comes from immuneACCESS by way of TCRdb, which keeps in-frame sequences with V and J called. Part of the clones is missing from these tables; in studies checked, under half for an unresolved V gene and the rest for unknown reasons. V, J and clone size derive from that table, while D and trimming were established from the DNA sequence. Counted in this sample were some 14,000 clones; roughly 88% of them appeared once. The top ten clonotypes cover roughly 15% of the sample.

CDR3 length: 11 amino acids, cysteine to phenylalanine. Here the CDR3 DNA is all that survives: 33 bases in frame from base 1. CDR1 and CDR2 are drawn from the germline V gene (reference sequence): LGHDT, YNNKEL. Source material: peripheral blood. The origin of this receptor is a human donor in a cohort sampled during active COVID-19. The V gene is TRBV3-1 (or the pseudogene TRBV3-2) and the J gene is TRBJ2-7, and TRBD2 may be the D gene, going by 5 matching bases. The end of the DNA aligns better with TRBJ2-4, so the J call may be wrong. The CDR3 here reads CASSPGDIQYF. The DNA is as follows: TGTGCCAGCAGCCCCGGGGACATTCAGTACTTC.